This entry lists 26 T cell receptor beta chains sequenced from one sample in a study of glioma-infiltrating T cells. Using RNA template, CDR3s of TCR alpha and beta were amplified with iRepertoire arm-PCR. TCRdb reprocessed the multiplex PCR reads via MiXCR and lists one record per CDR3 protein. The repertoire holds 40,000 or so distinct CDR3 sequences, about 22% seen once, with 5% to 7.5% in the top ten. Input material: glioma tissue, nonneoplastic brain tissue, or PBMCs (not recorded which). These receptors came from a human donor with low-grade glioma or glioblastoma, undergoing nonglioma brain surgery, or in good health (not recorded which).

At least ten counts were recorded for this clonotype. The CDR3 DNA follows: TGCGCCAGCACAGCCGGGGCCACTAATGAAAAACTGTTTTTT. Encoded protein: CASTAGATNEKLFF. The V and J genes are TRBV4-1 and TRBJ1-4; weak D call: TRBD1 (5 bases). Germline-derived CDR1 and CDR2 are MGHRA and YSYEKL. This CDR3 region has 14 residues. The V end was cut by 7 bases, the J end by 2 bases, with 11 bases between.

This clonotype was detected many times. The V gene is TRBV27, the J gene TRBJ1-1; D gene uncertain. The length of the CDR3 is 15 residues. Trimming pared 0 bases from V and 0 bases from J, leaving 8 bases between. Per the germline V gene, CDR1 is MNHEY and CDR2 is SMNVEV (reference sequence). DNA for the CDR3: TGTGCCAGCAGTTTATCCTTAGACCTGAACACTGAAGCTTTCTTT. Amino acid sequence: CASSLSLDLNTEAFF.

This clonotype was counted ten times or more. The chain employs TRBV4-1 and TRBJ1-1; D uncertain. Trimming stripped 0 bases from V and 0 bases from J, with 5 bases between. This CDR3 is built from 14 residues. Germline V CDR1 and CDR2: MGHRA, YSYEKL. The DNA for the CDR3 is TGCGCCAGCAGCCAAGATTCGTTGAACACTGAAGCTTTCTTT. This sequence encodes CASSQDSLNTEAFF.

The chain carries TRBV30 and TRBJ2-1; D is perhaps TRBD1 or TRBD2 (5 bases each). The V end lost 0 bases, the J end lost 3 bases, and 9 bases lay between the germline ends. Per the germline V gene, CDR1 is GTSNPN and CDR2 is SVGIG (reference sequence). The CDR3 covers 14 residues. For the CDR3, the DNA is TGTGCCTGGAGTGTAGGGGCGGGCTACAATGAGCAGTTCTTC. Translated, it gives CAWSVGAGYNEQFF.

In this sample, this clonotype turned up many times. The rearrangement uses TRBV4-1 and TRBJ1-2, with D unresolved. This CDR3 has 15 amino acids. CDR1 is MGHRA, CDR2 YSYEKL, per germline. V lost 4 bases and J 3 bases, leaving 15 bases between the germline ends. The CDR3 nucleotides are TGCGCCAGCAGCCCTTCCCACACTGAATACTATGGCTACACCTTC. The encoded protein is CASSPSHTEYYGYTF.

In its sample, this clonotype was seen many times. V is TRBV6-1 and J is TRBJ2-1; D may correspond to TRBD1 or TRBD2 (5 bases each). The CDR3 extends over 14 amino acids. V lost 5 bases to trimming and J lost 6 bases, with 14 bases between them. Germline CDR1 reads MNHNS; CDR2 reads SASEGT. CDR3 nucleotide sequence: TGTGCCAGCAGTCCGTCCGGGACCCTCAATGAGCAGTTCTTC. This encodes CASSPSGTLNEQFF.

This clonotype has a count of ten or more. V gene TRBV28 combines with J gene TRBJ2-3, with D possibly being TRBD1 (6 bases). Per germline, CDR1 MDHEN and CDR2 SYDVKM. The CDR3 runs to 14 residues. Trimming took 4 bases from V and 1 from J, leaving 9 bases between them. For the CDR3, the DNA is TGTGCCAGCAGTTCCCGGACAGGCACAGATACGCAGTATTTT. It translates to CASSSRTGTDTQYF.

This clonotype was seen many times. The chain is built from TRBV20-1 and TRBJ2-5, with 10 positions matching TRBD1. CDR1 and CDR2 from the germline V gene are DFQATT and SNEGSKA (reference sequence). The CDR3 totals 13 residues. Losses at the gene ends were 6 bases for V and 6 bases for J; bases not matched to a gene: 7. The CDR3 DNA reads as TGCAGTGCAACAGACAGGGGGCGAAAGACCCAGTACTTC. This codes for CSATDRGRKTQYF.

This clonotype was seen ten or more times. The chain links TRBV3-1 to TRBJ2-3; possible D gene TRBD2, 6 bases. Trimming stripped 4 bases from V and 4 bases from J, with 12 bases between. The CDR3 covers 14 residues. Looked up from germline, CDR1 is LGHDT and CDR2 is YNNKEL (reference sequence). The CDR3 DNA sequence: TGTGCCAGCAGCCCTCGGGACTTCCCAGATACGCAGTATTTT. Amino acids: CASSPRDFPDTQYF.

The table lists this clonotype with many counts. This chain uses TRBV20-1 with TRBJ2-7; 9 bases match TRBD1. With 4 bases clipped from V and 3 bases from J, the junction kept 4 bases outside the gene matches. The CDR3 runs to 13 residues. CDR1 is DFQATT and CDR2 is SNEGSKA in the germline V gene (reference sequence). Written as DNA, the CDR3 is TGCAGTGCTACGGGACAGGGTGGCTACGAGCAGTACTTC. Residues: CSATGQGGYEQYF.

This clonotype was counted many times. The chain joins TRBV7-2 to TRBJ2-2, with D hard to call. The CDR3 has 12 residues. Germline CDR1 and CDR2: SGHTA and FQGNSA. The V gene lost 5 bases and the J gene lost 2 bases, with 3 bases spanning the gap. The DNA of the CDR3 is TGTGCCAGCAGCGAAAACACCGGGGAGCTGTTTTTT. It is translated as CASSENTGELFF.

This clonotype was observed many times. The rearrangement links TRBV2 to TRBJ1-1, with 8 positions matching TRBD1. The CDR3 totals 15 residues. Trimming removed 4 bases from V and 2 bases from J; junction bases left unmatched: 6. The germline CDR1 and CDR2 sequences are SNHLY and FYNNEI. The CDR3 here is CASSGQGTINTEAFF. The CDR3, as DNA: TGTGCCAGCAGTGGACAGGGGACTATCAACACTGAAGCTTTCTTT.

Ten or more counts support this clonotype. This chain connects TRBV14 to TRBJ2-3, with no clear D. The V end lost 0 bases, the J end lost 2 bases, and 15 bases lay between the germline ends. Per germline, CDR1 SGHDN and CDR2 FVKESK. The CDR3 extends over 17 amino acids. CDR3 sequence reads: CASSQDEMARPTDTQYF. CDR3 nucleotides: TGTGCCAGCAGCCAAGATGAAATGGCTAGACCCACAGATACGCAGTATTTT.

With regard to this clonotype: At one of its ends the junction is not consistent with the germline gene, which may arise from a read error. The chain joins TRBV25-1 to TRBJ2-1; 8 bases fit TRBD1. Germline-derived CDR1 and CDR2 are MGHDK and SYGVNS. CDR3 length: 17 amino acids. The CDR3 DNA follows: TGTGCCAGCAGCTCAAAAGGACAGGGTCAGGACTACGATGAGCAGTTCTTC. This gives the protein CASSSKGQGQDYDEQFF.

This sequence joins TRBV29-1 and TRBJ2-3; 10 nucleotides align to TRBD2. Germline V gives CDR1 SQVTM, CDR2 ANQGSEA. V lost 6 bases to trimming and J lost 6 bases; unmatched junction nucleotides: 12. The CDR3 loop spans 15 amino acids. CDR3 DNA sequence: TGCAGCGTAAAAGGGTCTAGCGGGAGCCCGGATACGCAGTATTTT. It yields the protein CSVKGSSGSPDTQYF.

This clonotype was observed at least ten times. J is TRBJ2-7 and V is TRBV20-1; D is tentatively TRBD1 or TRBD2 (5 bases each). The CDR3 has 14 residues. The germline CDR1 and CDR2 sequences are DFQATT and SNEGSKA (reference sequence). Trimming left V 5 bases short and J 6 bases short, with 20 bases between. CDR3 bases: TGCAGTGCTGGCGGAGGACGGGGAAGGGGCGAGCAGTACTTC. As protein: CSAGGGRGRGEQYF.

With regard to this clonotype: This sequence may be a read error, since a much larger clone differs from it by one base. This chain joins TRBV20-1 and TRBJ2-4; D might be TRBD1 or TRBD2, each matching 5 bases. The CDR3 is 13 amino acids. Germline V lookup: CDR1 DFQATT, CDR2 SNEGSKA (reference sequence). V dropped 6 bases and J dropped 9 bases, with 18 bases sitting between them. The CDR3 region has the DNA TGCAGTGCACGGGGCCGGACTGAAGGCATTCAGTACTTC. It translates to CSARGRTEGIQYF.

This clonotype was picked up many times. The chain uses TRBV6-1 and TRBJ1-1; no clear D gene. Trimming cost V 6 bases and J 0 bases, with 5 bases left between them. The CDR3 contains 12 residues. Germline CDR1 is MNHNS and CDR2 is SASEGT. CDR3 sequence (DNA): TGTGCCAGCAGGCGGTTGAACACTGAAGCTTTCTTT. This translates into CASRRLNTEAFF.

Concerning this clonotype: A read error may be the cause here, since a much bigger clone is one base away. The chain is built from TRBV7-9 and TRBJ1-3; unclear D gene. Germline V gene data show CDR1 as SEHNR and CDR2 as FQNEAQ (reference sequence). CDR3 size: 12 residues. CDR3 sequence: CASISSGSTIYF. CDR3 coding DNA: TGTGCCAGCATCTCCTCTGGAAGCACCATATATTTT.

In its sample, this clonotype was seen many times. The chain joins TRBV20-1 to TRBJ1-1; 9 bases align to TRBD1. The CDR3 has 13 residues. Germline-derived CDR1 and CDR2 are DFQATT and SNEGSKA (reference sequence). Unmatched junction bases numbered 5, after V lost 5 bases and J lost 4 bases. The CDR3: CSAGTGRSTEAFF. The CDR3 DNA is TGCAGTGCTGGGACAGGGAGGTCCACTGAAGCTTTCTTT.

This clonotype showed up many times. The chain employs TRBV12-2 and TRBJ1-5. TRBV12-2 is a recognized pseudogene. The CDR3 loop spans 12 amino acids. CDR3 nucleotide sequence: TGTGCAAGTCGCTTCAGAGGCCAGCCCCAGCATTTT. Amino acids: CASRFRGQPQHF.

At least ten counts were recorded for this clonotype. The rearrangement uses TRBV20-1 and TRBJ2-7; no firm D call. The germline V gene encodes CDR1 DFQATT and CDR2 SNEGSKA (reference sequence). The CDR3 length is 19 residues. V lost 0 bases and J lost 0, with 24 bases in between. The CDR3 DNA is TGCAGTGCTAGAGATACACAGACGGCTCCCTCATTTAGCTCCTACGAGCAGTACTTC. This gives the protein CSARDTQTAPSFSSYEQYF.

The chain couples TRBV5-4 to TRBJ2-3; D is uncertain. Germline lookup yields CDR1 SGHNT and CDR2 YYREEE (reference sequence). The V end was cut by 1 base, the J end by 6 bases, with 6 bases between. This CDR3 contains 12 residues. The CDR3 nucleotides read TGTGCCAGCAGCTTGTGGTCGGATACGCAGTATTTT. Its translation is CASSLWSDTQYF.

This clonotype was recorded many times. The chain is built from TRBV7-9 and TRBJ2-5; either TRBD1 or TRBD2 may supply D (5 bases each). This CDR3 is built from 15 residues. V lost 5 bases to trimming and J lost 5 bases, with 18 bases between them. Germline values: CDR1 SEHNR, CDR2 FQNEAQ (reference sequence). CDR3 sequence (DNA): TGTGCCAGCAGCCCGGGCCATACCGAGGGGGAGACCCAGTACTTC. Its protein product is CASSPGHTEGETQYF.

This clonotype appeared many times. The chain is built from TRBV2 and TRBJ2-7, with no clear D. V dropped 6 bases and J dropped 3 bases, with 9 bases sitting between them. Germline-derived CDR1 and CDR2 are SNHLY and FYNNEI. The CDR3 runs to 12 residues. CDR3 nucleotides: TGTGCCAGCAGCCCGATTTACTACGAGCAGTACGTC. Translated, it gives CASSPIYYEQYV.

The sample holds many counts of this clonotype. The rearrangement links TRBV4-3 to TRBJ2-7, with TRBD1 matching 7 bases. This CDR3 spans 16 amino acids. Germline CDR1 and CDR2: LGHNA and YSLEER. Trimming took 2 bases from V and 5 from J; bases not matched to a gene: 12. The CDR3 DNA sequence: TGCGCCAGCAGCCAACTCACCCTTACAGGGGCCGACGAGCAGTACTTC. It encodes CASSQLTLTGADEQYF.